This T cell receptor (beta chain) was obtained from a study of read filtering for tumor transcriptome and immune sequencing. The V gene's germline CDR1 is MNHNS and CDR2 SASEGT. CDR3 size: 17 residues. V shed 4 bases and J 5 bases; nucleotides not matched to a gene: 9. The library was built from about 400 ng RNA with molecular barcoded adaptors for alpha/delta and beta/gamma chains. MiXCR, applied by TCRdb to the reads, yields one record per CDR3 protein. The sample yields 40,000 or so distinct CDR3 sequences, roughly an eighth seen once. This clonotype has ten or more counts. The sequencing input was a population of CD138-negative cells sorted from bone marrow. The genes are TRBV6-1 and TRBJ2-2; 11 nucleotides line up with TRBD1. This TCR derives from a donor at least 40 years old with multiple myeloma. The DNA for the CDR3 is TGTGCCAGCAGTGGACTGCCGGGACAGGGGGTAACCGGGGAGCTGTTTTTT. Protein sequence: CASSGLPGQGVTGELFF.